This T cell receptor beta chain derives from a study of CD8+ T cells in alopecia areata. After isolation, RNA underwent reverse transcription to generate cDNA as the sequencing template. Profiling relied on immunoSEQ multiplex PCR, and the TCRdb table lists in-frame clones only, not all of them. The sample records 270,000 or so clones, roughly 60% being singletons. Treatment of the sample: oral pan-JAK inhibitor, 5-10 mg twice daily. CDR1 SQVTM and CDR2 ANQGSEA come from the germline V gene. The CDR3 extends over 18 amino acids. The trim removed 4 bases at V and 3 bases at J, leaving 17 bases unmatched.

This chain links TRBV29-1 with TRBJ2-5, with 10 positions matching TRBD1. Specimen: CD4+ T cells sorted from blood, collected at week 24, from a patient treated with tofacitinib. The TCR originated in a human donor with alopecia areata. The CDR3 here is CSVVARRRGQGFEETQYF. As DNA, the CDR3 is TGCAGCGTTGTGGCCCGTAGGAGGGGACAGGGGTTTGAAGAGACCCAGTACTTC.